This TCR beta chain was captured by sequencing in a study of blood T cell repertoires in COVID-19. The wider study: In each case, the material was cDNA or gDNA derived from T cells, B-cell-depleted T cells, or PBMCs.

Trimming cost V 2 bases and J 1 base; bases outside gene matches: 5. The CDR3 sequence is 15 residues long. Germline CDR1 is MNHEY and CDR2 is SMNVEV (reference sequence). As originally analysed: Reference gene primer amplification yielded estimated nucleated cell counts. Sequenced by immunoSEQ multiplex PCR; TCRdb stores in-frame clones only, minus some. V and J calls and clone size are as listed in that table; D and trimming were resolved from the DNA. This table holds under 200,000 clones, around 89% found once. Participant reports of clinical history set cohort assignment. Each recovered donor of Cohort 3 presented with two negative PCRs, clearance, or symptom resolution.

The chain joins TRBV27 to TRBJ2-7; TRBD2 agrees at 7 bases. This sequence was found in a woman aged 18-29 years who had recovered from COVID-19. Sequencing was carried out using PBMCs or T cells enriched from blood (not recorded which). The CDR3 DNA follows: TGTGCCAGCAGTTTAGGGAGGGCGAGGTCCTACGAGCAGTACTTC. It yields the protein CASSLGRARSYEQYF.